The present T cell receptor beta chain was sequenced within a study of blood T cell repertoires in COVID-19. Across the whole study: Sites across the United States, Italy and Spain contributed samples from acute and convalescent COVID-19.

This clone was counted a few times. The data were produced by immunoSEQ multiplex PCR, yet TCRdb's version contains in-frame clones alone and is incomplete. The table lists about 400,000 clones, about 90% of them singletons. Germline V lookup: CDR1 LGHNT, CDR2 FRNRAP. The trim removed 3 bases at V and 3 bases at J, leaving 3 bases unmatched. The CDR3 covers 14 residues. The chain has TRBV12-5 and TRBJ2-3, with TRBD2 identical over 7 bases. This receptor was obtained from a woman in her twenties or thirties who had recovered from COVID-19. Material for sequencing was PBMCs or T cells enriched from blood (not recorded which). The CDR3 reads CASGLMGGTDTQYF. The CDR3 coding sequence is TGTGCTAGTGGTTTAATGGGGGGGACAGATACGCAGTATTTT.